The rows below give T cell receptor beta chains drawn from one sample of a study of beta chain features in type 1 diabetes. Sequencing used immunoSEQ multiplex PCR; TCRdb keeps in-frame clones, though not all of them. The sample includes roughly 140,000 clones, approximately 12% of them seen just once. Sequencing used central memory CD4+ T cells from blood. These receptors all stem from a man younger than 35 in good health. Each CDR3 is given without its conserved first and last residue. Fields, in order: CDR3 protein, V gene.

cdr3_aa: ATTPGRDYGYT
v_call: TRBV15

cdr3_aa: SGGTGGTNTGELF
v_call: TRBV29-1

cdr3_aa: AWKSSPSALETQY
v_call: TRBV30

cdr3_aa: ASSPEGSSYEQY
v_call: TRBV5-1

cdr3_aa: SVARNNEQF
v_call: TRBV29-1

cdr3_aa: ASRDSARYEQY
v_call: TRBV30

cdr3_aa: ASSPERETQY
v_call: TRBV7-2

cdr3_aa: ASSLPNTDTQY
v_call: TRBV5-4

cdr3_aa: ASRQARETQY
v_call: TRBV27

cdr3_aa: ASSNRLAGGFTDTQY
v_call: TRBV11-2

cdr3_aa: ASNVGGTGETQY
v_call: TRBV5-1

cdr3_aa: ASSDRVSNQPQH
v_call: TRBV21-1

cdr3_aa: ASSPPLAENIQY
v_call: TRBV18

cdr3_aa: ASARQANTEAF
v_call: TRBV28

cdr3_aa: ASSLPGTGRDTEAF
v_call: TRBV11-3

cdr3_aa: ASSVLYGGADTQY
v_call: TRBV13

cdr3_aa: ASSRGGEQTQY
v_call: TRBV11-3

cdr3_aa: ASTTGTSGYEQY
v_call: TRBV28

cdr3_aa: ASSLDRVGSEAF
v_call: TRBV7-2

cdr3_aa: ASSQNGVVGDQPQH
v_call: TRBV4-2

cdr3_aa: ASSLSRSIQSGELF
v_call: TRBV7-2

cdr3_aa: ASSEDSSSYEQY
v_call: TRBV6-1

cdr3_aa: ASRNTEAF
v_call: TRBV28

cdr3_aa: ASSLVPGTNYEQY
v_call: TRBV5-1